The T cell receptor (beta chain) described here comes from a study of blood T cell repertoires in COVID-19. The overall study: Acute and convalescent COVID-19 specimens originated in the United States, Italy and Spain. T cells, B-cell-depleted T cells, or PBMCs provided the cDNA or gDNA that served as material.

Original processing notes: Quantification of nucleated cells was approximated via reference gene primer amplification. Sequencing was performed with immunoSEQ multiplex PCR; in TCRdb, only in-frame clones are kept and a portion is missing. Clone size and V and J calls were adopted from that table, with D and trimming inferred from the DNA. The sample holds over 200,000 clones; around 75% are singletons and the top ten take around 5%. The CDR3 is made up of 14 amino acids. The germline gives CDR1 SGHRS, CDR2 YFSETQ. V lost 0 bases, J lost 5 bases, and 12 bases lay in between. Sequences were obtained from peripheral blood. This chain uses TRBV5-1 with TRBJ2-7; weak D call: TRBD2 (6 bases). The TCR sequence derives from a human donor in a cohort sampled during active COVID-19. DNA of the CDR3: TGCGCCAGCAGCTTGGTACCTAGCGCCAACGAGCAGTACTTC. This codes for CASSLVPSANEQYF. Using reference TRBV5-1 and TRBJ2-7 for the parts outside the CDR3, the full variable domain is KAGVTQTPRYLIKTRGQQVTLSCSPISGHRSVSWYQQTPGQGLQFLFEYFSETQRNKGNFPGRFSGRQFSNSRSEMNVSTLELGDSALYLCASSLVPSANEQYFGPGTRLTVT.